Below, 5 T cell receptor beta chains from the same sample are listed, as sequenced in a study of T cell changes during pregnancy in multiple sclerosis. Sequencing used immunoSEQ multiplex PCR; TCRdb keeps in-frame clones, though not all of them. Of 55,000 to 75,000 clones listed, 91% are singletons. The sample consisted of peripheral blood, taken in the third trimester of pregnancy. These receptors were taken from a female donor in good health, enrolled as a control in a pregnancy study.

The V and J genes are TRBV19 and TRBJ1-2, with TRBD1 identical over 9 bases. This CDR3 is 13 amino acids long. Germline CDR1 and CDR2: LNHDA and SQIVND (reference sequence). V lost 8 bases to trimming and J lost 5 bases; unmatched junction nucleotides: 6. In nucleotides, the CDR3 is TGTGCCAGTGACCCAGGGACAGGGTATGGCTACACCTTC. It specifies CASDPGTGYGYTF.

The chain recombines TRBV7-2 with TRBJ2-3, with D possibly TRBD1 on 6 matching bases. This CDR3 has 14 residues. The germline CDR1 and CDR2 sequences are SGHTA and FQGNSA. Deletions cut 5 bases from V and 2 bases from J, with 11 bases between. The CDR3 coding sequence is TGTGCCAGCAGCCGACAGGCGGTCACAGATACGCAGTATTTT. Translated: CASSRQAVTDTQYF. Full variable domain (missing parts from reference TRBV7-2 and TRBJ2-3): GAGVSQSPSNKVTEKGKDVELRCDPISGHTALYWYRQSLGQGLEFLIYFQGNSAPDKSGLPSDRFSAERTGGSVSTLTIQRTQQEDSAVYLCASSRQAVTDTQYFGPGTRLTVL.

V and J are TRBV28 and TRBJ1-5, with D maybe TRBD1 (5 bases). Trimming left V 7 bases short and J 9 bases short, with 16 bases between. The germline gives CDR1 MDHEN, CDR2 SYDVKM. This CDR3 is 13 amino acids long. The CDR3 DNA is TGTGCCAGCACCCCGGGGCAGGGAGGGCCCCAGCATTTT. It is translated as CASTPGQGGPQHF.

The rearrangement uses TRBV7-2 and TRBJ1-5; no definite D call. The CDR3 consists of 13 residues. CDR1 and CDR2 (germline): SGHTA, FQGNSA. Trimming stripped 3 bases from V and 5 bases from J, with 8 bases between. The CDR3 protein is CASSLFGDQPQHF. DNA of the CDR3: TGTGCCAGCAGCTTGTTCGGGGATCAGCCCCAGCATTTT.

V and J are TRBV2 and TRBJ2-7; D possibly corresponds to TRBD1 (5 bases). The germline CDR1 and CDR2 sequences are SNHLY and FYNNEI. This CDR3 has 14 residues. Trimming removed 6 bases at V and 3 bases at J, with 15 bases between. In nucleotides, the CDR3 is TGTGCCAGCAGGATGACAGACCCGAGCTACGAGCAGTACTTC. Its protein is CASRMTDPSYEQYF. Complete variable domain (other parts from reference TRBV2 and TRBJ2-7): EPEVTQTPSHQVTQMGQEVILRCVPISNHLYFYWYRQILGQKVEFLVSFYNNEISEKSEIFDDQFSVERPDGSNFTLKIRSTKLEDSAMYFCASRMTDPSYEQYFGPGTRLTVT.